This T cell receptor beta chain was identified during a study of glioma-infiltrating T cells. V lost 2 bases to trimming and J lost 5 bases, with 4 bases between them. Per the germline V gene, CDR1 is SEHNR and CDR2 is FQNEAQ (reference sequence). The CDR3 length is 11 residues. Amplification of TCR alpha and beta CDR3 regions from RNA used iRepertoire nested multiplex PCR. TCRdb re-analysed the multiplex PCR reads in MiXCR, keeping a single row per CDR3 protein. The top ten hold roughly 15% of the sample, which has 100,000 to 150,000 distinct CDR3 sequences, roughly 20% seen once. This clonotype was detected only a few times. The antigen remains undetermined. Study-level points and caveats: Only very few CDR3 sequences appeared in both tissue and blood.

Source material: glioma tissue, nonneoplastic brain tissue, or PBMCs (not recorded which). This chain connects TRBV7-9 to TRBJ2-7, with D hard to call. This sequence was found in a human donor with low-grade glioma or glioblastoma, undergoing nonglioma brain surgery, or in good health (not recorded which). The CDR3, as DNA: TGTGCCAGCAGCTTACTAGACGAGCAGTACTTC. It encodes CASSLLDEQYF.